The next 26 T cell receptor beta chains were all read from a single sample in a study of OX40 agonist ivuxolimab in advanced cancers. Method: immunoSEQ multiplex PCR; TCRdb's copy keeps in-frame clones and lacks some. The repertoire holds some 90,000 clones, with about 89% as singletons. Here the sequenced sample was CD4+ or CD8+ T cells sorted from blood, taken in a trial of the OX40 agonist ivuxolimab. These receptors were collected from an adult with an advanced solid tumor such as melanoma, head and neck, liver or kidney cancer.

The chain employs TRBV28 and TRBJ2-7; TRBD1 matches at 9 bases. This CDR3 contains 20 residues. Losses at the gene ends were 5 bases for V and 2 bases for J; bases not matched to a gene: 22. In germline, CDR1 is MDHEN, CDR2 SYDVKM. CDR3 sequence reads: CASSPGTGTGGPPGAYEQYF. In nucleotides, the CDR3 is TGTGCCAGCAGTCCCGGGACAGGGACCGGCGGACCTCCCGGAGCCTACGAGCAGTACTTC. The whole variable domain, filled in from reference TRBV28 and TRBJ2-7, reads DVKVTQSSRYLVKRTGEKVFLECVQDMDHENMFWYRQDPGLGLRLIYFSYDVKMKEKGDIPEGYSVSREKKERFSLILESASTNQTSMYLCASSPGTGTGGPPGAYEQYFGPGTRLTVT.

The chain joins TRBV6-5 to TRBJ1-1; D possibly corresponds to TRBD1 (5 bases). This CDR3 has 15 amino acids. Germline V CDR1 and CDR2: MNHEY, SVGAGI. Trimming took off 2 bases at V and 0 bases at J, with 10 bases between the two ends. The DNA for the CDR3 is TGTGCCAGCAGTTACGGTTCAGGGTTGAACACTGAAGCTTTCTTT. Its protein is CASSYGSGLNTEAFF.

CDR3: CASSVRQGAGETQYF. The CDR3 DNA reads TGCGCCAGCAGCGTCCGACAGGGGGCGGGCGAGACCCAGTACTTC. The chain recombines TRBV5-1 with TRBJ2-5; TRBD1 matches at 10 bases. Germline CDR1 SGHRS, CDR2 YFSETQ. J gave up 5 bases and V 4 bases, and 8 bases lay outside the gene matches. This CDR3 spans 15 amino acids.

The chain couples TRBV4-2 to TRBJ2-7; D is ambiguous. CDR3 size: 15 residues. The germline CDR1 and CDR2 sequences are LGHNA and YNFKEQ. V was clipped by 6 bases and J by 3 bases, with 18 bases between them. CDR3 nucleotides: TGTGCCAGCAGTCTGTCCGGTCCGGCTAACTACGAGCAGTACTTC. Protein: CASSLSGPANYEQYF.

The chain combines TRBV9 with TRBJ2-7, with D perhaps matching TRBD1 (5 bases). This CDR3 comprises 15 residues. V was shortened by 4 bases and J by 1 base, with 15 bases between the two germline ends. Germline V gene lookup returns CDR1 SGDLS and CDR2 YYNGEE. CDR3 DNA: TGTGCCAGCAGCAATCTCTCCCCAGGGTCCTACGAGCAGTACGTC. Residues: CASSNLSPGSYEQYV.

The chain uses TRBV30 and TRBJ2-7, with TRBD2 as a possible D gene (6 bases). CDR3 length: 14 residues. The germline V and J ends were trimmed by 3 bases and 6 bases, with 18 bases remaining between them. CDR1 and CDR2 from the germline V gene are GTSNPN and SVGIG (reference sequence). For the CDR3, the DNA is TGTGCCTGGAGCAAAGGGCCGGGGGAGAGCGAGCAGTACTTC. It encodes CAWSKGPGESEQYF.

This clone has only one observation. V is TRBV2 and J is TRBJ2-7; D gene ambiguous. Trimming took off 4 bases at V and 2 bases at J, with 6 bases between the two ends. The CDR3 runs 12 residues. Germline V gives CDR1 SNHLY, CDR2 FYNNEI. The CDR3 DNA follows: TGTGCCAGCAGTGTAACAGCCTACGAGCAGTACTTC. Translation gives CASSVTAYEQYF.

The CDR3 DNA reads TGTGCCAGCAGCTTGCGCGGGACAGGGGGGCGGACCGGGGAGCTGTTTTTT. This encodes CASSLRGTGGRTGELFF. This chain connects TRBV7-2 to TRBJ2-2; 11 positions match TRBD1. V gave up 3 bases and J gave up 5 bases; unmatched junction bases: 8. The length of the CDR3 is 17 residues. Per germline, CDR1 SGHTA and CDR2 FQGNSA.

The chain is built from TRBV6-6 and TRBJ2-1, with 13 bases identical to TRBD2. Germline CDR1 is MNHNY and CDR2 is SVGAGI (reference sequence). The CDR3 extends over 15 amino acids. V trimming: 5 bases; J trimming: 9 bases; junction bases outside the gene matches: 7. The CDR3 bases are TGTGCCAGCAGTATACTAGCGGGAGGGCAGCTTGAGCAGTTCTTC. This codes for CASSILAGGQLEQFF.

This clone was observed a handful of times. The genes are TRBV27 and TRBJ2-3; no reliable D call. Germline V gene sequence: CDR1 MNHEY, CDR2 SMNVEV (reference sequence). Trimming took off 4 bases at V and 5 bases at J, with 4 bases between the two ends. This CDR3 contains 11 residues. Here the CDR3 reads CASSSRDTQYF. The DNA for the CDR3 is TGTGCCAGCAGTTCGAGAGATACGCAGTATTTT.

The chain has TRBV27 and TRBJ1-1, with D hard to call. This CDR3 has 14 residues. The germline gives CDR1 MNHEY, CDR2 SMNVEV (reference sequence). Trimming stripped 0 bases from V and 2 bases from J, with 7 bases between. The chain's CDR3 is CASSLSRANTEAFF. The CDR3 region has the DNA TGTGCCAGCAGTTTATCCAGAGCCAACACTGAAGCTTTCTTT.

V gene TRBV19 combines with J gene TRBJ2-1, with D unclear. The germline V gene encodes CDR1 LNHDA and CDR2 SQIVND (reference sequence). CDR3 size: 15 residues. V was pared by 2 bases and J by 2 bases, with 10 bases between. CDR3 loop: CASSIRLQTYNEQFF. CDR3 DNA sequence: TGTGCCAGTAGTATAAGACTCCAAACCTACAATGAGCAGTTCTTC.

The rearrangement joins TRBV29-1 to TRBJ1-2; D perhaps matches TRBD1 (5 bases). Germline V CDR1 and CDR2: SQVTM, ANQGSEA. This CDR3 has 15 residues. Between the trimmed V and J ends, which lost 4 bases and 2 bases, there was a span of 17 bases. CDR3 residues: CSVGTPGRKNYGYTF. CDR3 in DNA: TGCAGCGTTGGAACTCCGGGACGGAAGAACTATGGCTACACCTTC.

The CDR3 coding sequence is TGTGCCAGCGGCAAGGGAAATCAGCCCCAGCATTTT. This encodes CASGKGNQPQHF. V usage is TRBV9 and J usage is TRBJ1-5; D is ambiguous. Germline assignment: CDR1 SGDLS and CDR2 YYNGEE. The germline V and J ends were trimmed by 7 bases and 4 bases, with 9 bases remaining between them. This CDR3 is 12 amino acids long. Combining the CDR3 with reference TRBV9 and TRBJ1-5 gives the whole variable domain DSGVTQTPKHLITATGQRVTLRCSPRSGDLSVYWYQQSLDQGLQFLIQYYNGEERAKGNILERFSAQQFPDLHSELNLSSLELGDSALYFCASGKGNQPQHFGDGTRLSIL.

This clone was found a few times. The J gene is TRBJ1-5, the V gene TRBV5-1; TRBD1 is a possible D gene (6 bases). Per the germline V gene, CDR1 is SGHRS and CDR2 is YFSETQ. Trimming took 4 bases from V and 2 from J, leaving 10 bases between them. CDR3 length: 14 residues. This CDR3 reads CASSEGGGNQPQHF. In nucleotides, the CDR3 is TGCGCCAGCAGCGAGGGGGGAGGCAATCAGCCCCAGCATTTT. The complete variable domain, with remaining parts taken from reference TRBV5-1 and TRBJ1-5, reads KAGVTQTPRYLIKTRGQQVTLSCSPISGHRSVSWYQQTPGQGLQFLFEYFSETQRNKGNFPGRFSGRQFSNSRSEMNVSTLELGDSALYLCASSEGGGNQPQHFGDGTRLSIL.

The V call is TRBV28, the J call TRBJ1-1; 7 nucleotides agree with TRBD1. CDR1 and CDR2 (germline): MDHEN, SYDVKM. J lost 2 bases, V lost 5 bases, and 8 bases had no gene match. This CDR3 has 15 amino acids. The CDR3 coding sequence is TGTGCCAGCAGTCATGAGGACAGGCAAAACACTGAAGCTTTCTTT. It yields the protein CASSHEDRQNTEAFF.

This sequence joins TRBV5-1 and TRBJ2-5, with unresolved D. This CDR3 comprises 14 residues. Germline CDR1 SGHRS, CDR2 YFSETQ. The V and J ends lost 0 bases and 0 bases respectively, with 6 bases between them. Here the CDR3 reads CASSLVSYQETQYF. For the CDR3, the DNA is TGCGCCAGCAGCTTGGTATCGTACCAAGAGACCCAGTACTTC. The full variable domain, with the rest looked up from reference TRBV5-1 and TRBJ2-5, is KAGVTQTPRYLIKTRGQQVTLSCSPISGHRSVSWYQQTPGQGLQFLFEYFSETQRNKGNFPGRFSGRQFSNSRSEMNVSTLELGDSALYLCASSLVSYQETQYFGPGTRLLVL.

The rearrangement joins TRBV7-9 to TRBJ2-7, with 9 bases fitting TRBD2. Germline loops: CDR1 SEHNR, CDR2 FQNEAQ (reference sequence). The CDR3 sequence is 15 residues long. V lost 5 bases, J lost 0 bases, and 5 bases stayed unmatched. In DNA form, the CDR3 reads TGTGCCAGCAGCCTTAGCGGGAGCACCTCCTACGAGCAGTACGTC. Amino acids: CASSLSGSTSYEQYV.

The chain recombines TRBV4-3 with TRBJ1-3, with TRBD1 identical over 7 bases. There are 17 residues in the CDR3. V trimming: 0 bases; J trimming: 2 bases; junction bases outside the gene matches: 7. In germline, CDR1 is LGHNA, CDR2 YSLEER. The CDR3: CASSQDTPGQTGNTIYF. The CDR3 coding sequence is TGCGCCAGCAGCCAAGATACCCCGGGACAGACTGGAAACACCATATATTTT.

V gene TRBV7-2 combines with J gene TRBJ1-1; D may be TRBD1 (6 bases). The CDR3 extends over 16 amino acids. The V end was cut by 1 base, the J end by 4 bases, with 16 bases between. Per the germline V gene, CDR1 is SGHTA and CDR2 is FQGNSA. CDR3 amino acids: CASSLVNPGAGTEAFF. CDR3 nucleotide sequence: TGTGCCAGCAGCTTAGTCAACCCGGGGGCGGGCACTGAAGCTTTCTTT. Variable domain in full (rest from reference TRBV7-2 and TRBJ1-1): GAGVSQSPSNKVTEKGKDVELRCDPISGHTALYWYRQSLGQGLEFLIYFQGNSAPDKSGLPSDRFSAERTGGSVSTLTIQRTQQEDSAVYLCASSLVNPGAGTEAFFGQGTRLTVV.

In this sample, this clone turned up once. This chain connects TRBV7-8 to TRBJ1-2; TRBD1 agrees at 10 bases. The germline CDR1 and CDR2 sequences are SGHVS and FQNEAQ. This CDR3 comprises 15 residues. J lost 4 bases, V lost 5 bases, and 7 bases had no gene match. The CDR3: CASSLGTGVSYGYTF. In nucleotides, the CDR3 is TGTGCCAGCAGCCTTGGGACAGGGGTGAGCTATGGCTACACCTTC.

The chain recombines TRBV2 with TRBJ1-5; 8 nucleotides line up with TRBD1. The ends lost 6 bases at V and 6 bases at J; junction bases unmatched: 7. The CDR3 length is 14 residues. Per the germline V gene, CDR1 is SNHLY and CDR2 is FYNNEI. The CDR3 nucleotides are TGTGCCAGCAGGACAGGGGCTGCGGGTCAGCCCCAGCATTTT. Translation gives CASRTGAAGQPQHF. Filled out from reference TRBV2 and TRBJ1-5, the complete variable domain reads EPEVTQTPSHQVTQMGQEVILRCVPISNHLYFYWYRQILGQKVEFLVSFYNNEISEKSEIFDDQFSVERPDGSNFTLKIRSTKLEDSAMYFCASRTGAAGQPQHFGDGTRLSIL.

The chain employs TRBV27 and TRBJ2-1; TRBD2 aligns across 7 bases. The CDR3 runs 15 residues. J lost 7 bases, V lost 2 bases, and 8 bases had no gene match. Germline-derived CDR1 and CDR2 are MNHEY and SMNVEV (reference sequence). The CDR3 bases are TGTGCCAGCAGTTTACGGCGCGGGAGTGGGAATGAGCAGTTCTTC. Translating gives CASSLRRGSGNEQFF.

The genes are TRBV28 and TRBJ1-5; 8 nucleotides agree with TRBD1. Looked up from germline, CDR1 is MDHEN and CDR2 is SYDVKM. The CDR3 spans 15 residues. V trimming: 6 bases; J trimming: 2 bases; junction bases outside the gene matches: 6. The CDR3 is CASRFTGGGNQPQHF. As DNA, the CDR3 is TGTGCCAGCAGATTTACAGGGGGTGGCAATCAGCCCCAGCATTTT.

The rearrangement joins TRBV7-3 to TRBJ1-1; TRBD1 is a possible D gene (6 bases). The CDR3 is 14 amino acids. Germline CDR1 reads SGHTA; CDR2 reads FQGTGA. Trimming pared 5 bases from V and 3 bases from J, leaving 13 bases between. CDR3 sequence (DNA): TGTGCCAGCAGCCCGCAAGGGGGGGACACTGAAGCTTTCTTT. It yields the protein CASSPQGGDTEAFF. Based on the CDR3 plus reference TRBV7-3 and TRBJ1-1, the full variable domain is GAGVSQTPSNKVTEKGKYVELRCDPISGHTALYWYRQSLGQGPEFLIYFQGTGAADDSGLPNDRFFAVRPEGSVSTLKIQRTERGDSAVYLCASSPQGGDTEAFFGQGTRLTVV.

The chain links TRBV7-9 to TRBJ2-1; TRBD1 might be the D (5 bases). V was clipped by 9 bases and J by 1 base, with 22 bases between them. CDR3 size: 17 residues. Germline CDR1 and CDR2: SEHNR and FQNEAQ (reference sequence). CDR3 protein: CASKPSGREGSYNEQFF. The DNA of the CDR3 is TGTGCCAGTAAACCGTCTGGCAGGGAAGGGTCCTACAATGAGCAGTTCTTC.